The 22 T cell receptor beta chains below all came from one sample that was sequenced in a study of control samples from healthy donors and cancer patients. Measured with immunoSEQ multiplex PCR; TCRdb has only the in-frame clones, and not every one. The sample includes 130,000 or so clones, over 75% of them seen just once. Specimen: blood. All receptors come from a man aged 50 to 59 in good health.

The J gene is TRBJ1-5, the V gene TRBV5-1; D is ambiguous. CDR3 length: 13 amino acids. V was shortened by 4 bases and J by 3 bases, with 8 bases between the two germline ends. Germline values: CDR1 SGHRS, CDR2 YFSETQ. As DNA, the CDR3 is TGCGCCAGCAGCCCTGAATTCAATCAGCCCCAGCATTTT. This sequence encodes CASSPEFNQPQHF.

As concerns this clone: Other DNA sequences in this sample translate to the same CDR3. The chain combines TRBV3-1 (or the pseudogene TRBV3-2) with TRBJ2-6, with a possible D match to TRBD1 (6 bases). The germline CDR1 and CDR2 sequences are LGHDT and YNNKEL (reference sequence). V lost 5 bases and J lost 4, with 12 bases in between. The CDR3 is made up of 15 amino acids. CDR3 region: CASSSTGSGANVLTF. The CDR3 coding sequence is TGTGCCAGCAGCTCTACAGGGTCAGGGGCCAACGTCCTGACTTTC.

The chain recombines TRBV5-1 with TRBJ2-7, with 7 bases that match TRBD2. CDR3 size: 13 residues. Losses at the gene ends were 0 bases for V and 5 bases for J; bases not matched to a gene: 2. The germline V gene has CDR1 SGHRS and CDR2 YFSETQ. CDR3 DNA sequence: TGCGCCAGCAGCTTGGTCGGGGGGAACGAGCAGTACTTC. As protein: CASSLVGGNEQYF.

The chain joins TRBV10-3 to TRBJ2-3; 9 nucleotides agree with TRBD1. CDR1 is ENHRY, CDR2 SYGVKD, per germline. With 6 bases clipped from V and 3 bases from J, the junction kept 10 bases outside the gene matches. The CDR3 loop spans 16 amino acids. The DNA for the CDR3 is TGTGCCATCAGCGACGCACAGGGGGCGCGTACAGATACGCAGTATTTT. This codes for CAISDAQGARTDTQYF.

CDR3 residues: CASGSGQGLSSGANVLTF. CDR3 DNA: TGTGCCAGTGGATCCGGACAGGGACTGAGCTCTGGGGCCAACGTCCTGACTTTC. The chain combines TRBV19 with TRBJ2-6, with 8 bases fitting TRBD1. Germline V gene sequence: CDR1 LNHDA, CDR2 SQIVND (reference sequence). There are 18 residues in the CDR3. Trimming at V came to 8 bases and at J to 0 bases, leaving 12 bases not matched to a gene.

This chain uses TRBV6-5 with TRBJ2-7; TRBD1 agrees at 8 bases. Trimming took 5 bases from V and 5 from J; bases not matched to a gene: 8. The CDR3 is made up of 14 amino acids. Per the germline V gene, CDR1 is MNHEY and CDR2 is SVGAGI. CDR3 in amino acids: CASSKTGVVNEQYF. CDR3 in DNA: TGTGCCAGCAGTAAGACAGGGGTCGTGAACGAGCAGTACTTC.

The chain employs TRBV28 and TRBJ1-6; 10 bases map to TRBD1. The CDR3 extends over 14 amino acids. Trimming removed 6 bases from V and 6 bases from J; junction bases left unmatched: 2. Germline V lookup: CDR1 MDHEN, CDR2 SYDVKM. In nucleotides, the CDR3 is TGTGCCAGCAGCAGGGACAGGGGTAATTCACCCCTCCACTTT. It specifies CASSRDRGNSPLHF.

The V and J genes are TRBV5-4 and TRBJ2-3; D possibly corresponds to TRBD2 (5 bases). V shed 1 base and J shed 0 bases, with 6 bases lying between them. This CDR3 contains 14 residues. Germline V gives CDR1 SGHNT, CDR2 YYREEE (reference sequence). The CDR3 spells CASSLWTSTDTQYF. The CDR3 coding sequence is TGTGCCAGCAGCTTGTGGACTAGCACAGATACGCAGTATTTT.

With regard to this clone: This specimen includes other DNA sequences encoding the same CDR3. The chain uses TRBV5-8 and TRBJ1-1; D unclear. The V end was cut by 0 bases, the J end by 0 bases, with 6 bases between. This CDR3 contains 14 residues. Per germline, CDR1 SGHTS and CDR2 YDEGEE. The CDR3: CASSLGLVNTEAFF. The DNA of the CDR3 is TGTGCCAGCAGCTTGGGATTAGTGAACACTGAAGCTTTCTTT.

The chain recombines TRBV25-1 with TRBJ2-5; D is ambiguous. The germline V gene encodes CDR1 MGHDK and CDR2 SYGVNS. CDR3 length: 13 amino acids. Trimming took off 5 bases at V and 4 bases at J, with 11 bases between the two ends. CDR3 loop: CASSRRSRETQYF. The CDR3 DNA reads TGTGCCAGCAGTCGGCGGAGCAGAGAGACCCAGTACTTC.

CDR3 loop: CASSEGQGLYNSPLHF. The CDR3 region has the DNA TGTGCCAGCAGTGAAGGGCAGGGGCTTTATAATTCACCCCTCCACTTT. This sequence joins TRBV6-1 and TRBJ1-6; D perhaps matches TRBD1 (6 bases). The CDR3 loop spans 16 amino acids. Per germline, CDR1 MNHNS and CDR2 SASEGT. Trimming pared 1 base from V and 4 bases from J, leaving 11 bases between.

This chain links TRBV28 with TRBJ1-1, with D perhaps matching TRBD1 (5 bases). Looked up from germline, CDR1 is MDHEN and CDR2 is SYDVKM. Trimming removed 7 bases at V and 4 bases at J, with 25 bases between. This CDR3 has 17 amino acids. CDR3 sequence (DNA): TGTGCCAGCAACGTAATGGGGGGGGGACCTCCGACCACTGAAGCTTTCTTT. Protein sequence: CASNVMGGGPPTTEAFF.

This chain uses TRBV29-1 with TRBJ1-2; D perhaps matches TRBD1 (6 bases). Per the germline V gene, CDR1 is SQVTM and CDR2 is ANQGSEA. The V end lost 6 bases, the J end lost 2 bases, and 13 bases lay between the germline ends. The CDR3 is 13 residues long. The CDR3 sequence: CSVQGTGNYGYTF. DNA of the CDR3: TGCAGCGTCCAGGGGACCGGGAACTATGGCTACACCTTC. The full variable domain, completed using reference TRBV29-1 and TRBJ1-2, is SAVISQKPSRDICQRGTSLTIQCQVDSQVTMMFWYRQQPGQSLTLIATANQGSEATYESGFVIDKFPISRPNLTFSTLTVSNMSPEDSSIYLCSVQGTGNYGYTFGSGTRLTVV.

This sequence joins TRBV28 and TRBJ1-1; tentatively, D is TRBD1 (5 bases). V lost 6 bases and J 0 bases, leaving 20 bases between the germline ends. The CDR3 sequence is 17 residues long. Germline lookup yields CDR1 MDHEN and CDR2 SYDVKM. The CDR3 nucleotides read TGTGCCAGCAGCGATGGGGGGTTCGCCCTAATGAACACTGAAGCTTTCTTT. Amino acids: CASSDGGFALMNTEAFF.

This clone has only one observation. The rearrangement uses TRBV28 and TRBJ1-2; D is perhaps TRBD1 (5 bases). Germline lookup yields CDR1 MDHEN and CDR2 SYDVKM. CDR3 length: 14 amino acids. Between the trimmed V and J ends, which lost 8 bases and 4 bases, there was a span of 17 bases. Here the CDR3 DNA reads TGTGCCAGCCTCCCGGTGGGGACGCTCTATGGCTACACCTTC. It yields the protein CASLPVGTLYGYTF.

J is TRBJ1-2 and V is TRBV5-4; 9 nucleotides match TRBD1. CDR1 is SGHNT, CDR2 YYREEE, per germline (reference sequence). V lost 4 bases, J lost 3 bases, and 4 bases stayed unmatched. The CDR3 length is 14 residues. CDR3 protein: CASSGGQGDYGYTF. The CDR3 region has the DNA TGTGCCAGCAGCGGGGGACAGGGTGACTATGGCTACACCTTC.

The genes are TRBV3-1 (or the pseudogene TRBV3-2) and TRBJ1-1, with 7 positions matching TRBD1. The CDR3 runs to 15 residues. The germline V gene encodes CDR1 LGHDT and CDR2 YNNKEL (reference sequence). V was pared by 4 bases and J by 1 base, with 6 bases of the junction left unmatched. The CDR3: CASSPLDRANTEAFF. DNA of the CDR3: TGTGCCAGCAGCCCCCTCGACAGGGCGAACACTGAAGCTTTCTTT.

The chain joins TRBV7-9 to TRBJ1-2, with D unclear. The CDR3 totals 14 residues. Germline CDR1 is SEHNR and CDR2 is FQNEAQ (reference sequence). V was pared by 1 base and J by 4 bases, with 10 bases between. CDR3 in amino acids: CASSLEQPSYGYTF. The DNA for the CDR3 is TGTGCCAGCAGCTTAGAACAGCCTAGCTATGGCTACACCTTC.

The gene calls are TRBV28 and TRBJ2-7; TRBD1 might be the D (5 bases). Germline V gene lookup returns CDR1 MDHEN and CDR2 SYDVKM. The ends were cut back, 8 bases at V and 3 bases at J, with 8 bases in the middle. The CDR3 runs to 11 residues. CDR3 sequence (DNA): TGTGCCAGCGTACAGGACTACGAGCAGTACTTC. It encodes CASVQDYEQYF.

The rearrangement joins TRBV15 to TRBJ2-1, with TRBD2 matching over 12 bases. The CDR3 contains 15 residues. Germline V CDR1 and CDR2: LNHNV, YYDKDF (reference sequence). The trim removed 8 bases at V and 7 bases at J, leaving 9 bases unmatched. In DNA form, the CDR3 reads TGTGCCACCGAGGACGTCCTAGCGGGGGGGAATGAGCAGTTCTTC. It is translated as CATEDVLAGGNEQFF.

The gene calls are TRBV18 and TRBJ2-2, with D hard to call. Germline CDR1 reads KGHSH; CDR2 reads LQKENI. Trimming removed 2 bases from V and 6 bases from J, with 10 bases in between. The CDR3 runs 14 residues. The CDR3 region has the DNA TGTGCCAGCTCACCATTTCGGAGCCCCGGGGAGCTGTTTTTT. This encodes CASSPFRSPGELFF.

The chain employs TRBV19 and TRBJ1-6; D call uncertain. The CDR3 extends over 15 amino acids. CDR1 is LNHDA, CDR2 SQIVND, per germline (reference sequence). V was pared by 6 bases and J by 6 bases, with 15 bases between. The CDR3 sequence is CASRLAAWGNSPLHF. For the CDR3, the DNA is TGTGCCAGTAGACTAGCCGCTTGGGGTAATTCACCCCTCCACTTT. The full variable domain, completed using reference TRBV19 and TRBJ1-6, is DGGITQSPKYLFRKEGQNVTLSCEQNLNHDAMYWYRQDPGQGLRLIYYSQIVNDFQKGDIAEGYSVSREKKESFPLTVTSAQKNPTAFYLCASRLAAWGNSPLHFGNGTRLTVT.